Following are 2 T cell receptor beta chains from one sample sequenced in a study of tumor-infiltrating lymphocytes in oesophageal squamous cell carcinoma. MiXCR, applied by TCRdb to the PCR reads, yields one record per CDR3 protein. The sample records approximately 13,000 distinct CDR3 sequences, approximately 48% being singletons. Material for sequencing was esophageal tumor tissue. These receptors were taken from a female donor with esophageal squamous cell carcinoma.

The rearrangement uses TRBV7-8 and TRBJ2-7, with 9 bases lining up with TRBD1. V trimming: 6 bases; J trimming: 7 bases; junction bases outside the gene matches: 16. CDR3 length: 16 amino acids. The germline gives CDR1 SGHVS, CDR2 FQNEAQ. The CDR3 protein is CASRPRTGGSYNEQYF. The CDR3 DNA reads TGTGCCAGCAGACCCCGAACAGGGGGCTCCTACAATGAGCAGTACTTC.

This clonotype came up many times. The J gene is TRBJ2-7, the V gene TRBV20-1, with TRBD2 matching 14 bases. This CDR3 comprises 17 residues. Germline V gene lookup returns CDR1 DFQATT and CDR2 SNEGSKA (reference sequence). The V segment lost 0 bases and the J segment 7 bases; nucleotides outside the gene matches: 11. The CDR3 bases are TGCAGTGCTAGAGACCTGTCGGGACTAGCGGGAGTCAATGAGCAGTACTTC. This gives the protein CSARDLSGLAGVNEQYF.